The clone carrying this T cell receptor beta chain was found many times. The target antigen is unknown. This sample was taken from a study of T cells after yellow fever vaccination. They built TCR cDNA with 5'RACE template switching, a step that put in a universal primer site and UMIs. TCRdb reprocessed the 5' RACE reads with MiXCR, giving one entry per CDR3 protein. The profile shows around 120,000 distinct CDR3 sequences, 7.2% of them singletons. Whole-study findings and limits: Highly abundant clonotypes carried over from the bulk population could end up in FACS-sorted repertoires as contaminants. Researchers report a weaker secondary response that nonetheless peaked faster, day 5 versus 15. Some clonotypes were seen in both the CD4 and the CD8 compartments. These made up a small share and likely arose from convergent recombination.

V lost 3 bases to trimming and J lost 9 bases; unmatched junction nucleotides: 7. From germline, CDR1 is GTSNPN and CDR2 SVGIG (reference sequence). CDR3 size: 12 residues. Sequencing was performed on CD4+ T cells sorted from PBMCs, taken more than 35 days after the first yellow fever vaccination. The rearrangement uses TRBV30 and TRBJ1-1, with TRBD1 matching over 7 bases. The clonotype was recovered from a young man who received the YFV17D yellow fever vaccine. Written as DNA, the CDR3 is TGTGCCTGGAGCGCGCAGGGGGGAAAAGCTTTCTTT. Protein product: CAWSAQGGKAFF.